One sample yielded the 17 T cell receptor beta chains listed below, sequenced in a study of T cell repertoires in aging, cancer and after chemotherapy. A mixed TRB-A/B primer pool amplified rearranged TRB by multiplex touch-down PCR. One entry per CDR3 protein, called by TCRdb with MiXCR from the multiplex PCR reads. The sample has some 7,000 distinct CDR3 sequences, roughly 31% seen once. TCR beta rearrangements were amplified from peripheral blood genomic DNA. The sequenced sample was blood. All receptors derive from a human donor with a blood cancer. The donor label of this sample is uncertain.

The rearrangement links TRBV27 to TRBJ2-7, with TRBD2 identical over 8 bases. V was pared by 6 bases and J by 0 bases, with 10 bases of the junction left unmatched. CDR1 MNHEY and CDR2 SMNVEV come from the germline V gene (reference sequence). This CDR3 spans 16 amino acids. The CDR3 coding sequence is TGTGCCAGCAGAATACTAGCGGTCGGGGTCTCCTACGAGCAGTACTTC. Its protein is CASRILAVGVSYEQYF.

The genes are TRBV12-3 or TRBV12-4 and TRBJ2-5; TRBD1 might be the D (6 bases). The V end lost 5 bases, the J end lost 5 bases, and 9 bases lay between the germline ends. The length of the CDR3 is 12 residues. CDR3 region: CASSRTDETQYF. In nucleotides, the CDR3 is TGTGCCAGCAGTAGGACAGACGAGACCCAGTACTTC.

The gene calls are TRBV6-2 or TRBV6-3 and TRBJ2-7; tentatively, D is TRBD2 (6 bases). Trimming removed 3 bases from V and 7 bases from J, with 19 bases in between. Germline CDR1 MNHEY, CDR2 SVGEGT. There are 15 residues in the CDR3. CDR3 coding DNA: TGTGCCAGCAGTTATTACGGGAGACCATACGATGAGCAGTACTTC. It yields the protein CASSYYGRPYDEQYF.

This clonotype was observed a handful of times. The V call is TRBV24-1, the J call TRBJ2-3; 16 bases align to TRBD2. There are 22 residues in the CDR3. The V segment lost 3 bases and the J segment 1 base; nucleotides outside the gene matches: 15. Per germline, CDR1 KGHDR and CDR2 SFDVKD. The chain's CDR3 is CATSDPREPGLAGGLGTDTQYF. CDR3 coding DNA: TGTGCCACCAGTGATCCCCGCGAGCCGGGACTAGCGGGGGGGCTCGGCACAGATACGCAGTATTTT.

Only a few counts were recorded for this clonotype. The V and J genes are TRBV24-1 and TRBJ2-3, with TRBD1 matching over 9 bases. CDR1 KGHDR and CDR2 SFDVKD come from the germline V gene. The CDR3 loop spans 12 amino acids. V lost 10 bases to trimming and J lost 4 bases; unmatched junction nucleotides: 2. The CDR3, as DNA: TGTGCCACGGGACAGGGAGCAGATACGCAGTATTTT. Translating it yields CATGQGADTQYF.

This clonotype occurred a few times. V gene TRBV5-4 combines with J gene TRBJ1-2; weak D call: TRBD1 (5 bases). Trimming took 3 bases from V and 3 from J, leaving 12 bases between them. CDR1 and CDR2 (germline): SGHNT, YYREEE (reference sequence). This CDR3 has 14 residues. The CDR3: CASSYVGTDYGYTF. Written as DNA, the CDR3 is TGTGCCAGCAGCTACGTAGGGACGGACTATGGCTACACCTTC.

The table lists this clonotype with a few counts. The genes are TRBV20-1 and TRBJ2-6; unclear D gene. The CDR3 has 14 residues. V was cut by 6 bases and J by 4 bases, with 13 bases left in between. Germline V CDR1 and CDR2: DFQATT, SNEGSKA (reference sequence). CDR3 residues: CSARTLRGANVLTF. The CDR3 region has the DNA TGCAGTGCCCGAACCCTGAGGGGGGCCAACGTCCTGACTTTC.

Sample share makes this clonotype medium-sized. The chain couples TRBV19 to TRBJ2-1, with TRBD2 as a possible D gene (6 bases). The CDR3 runs to 14 residues. V lost 3 bases, J lost 5 bases, and 11 bases lay in between. Per the germline V gene, CDR1 is LNHDA and CDR2 is SQIVND (reference sequence). Written as DNA, the CDR3 is TGTGCCAGTAGTATTGACGCGGGGAACAATGAGCAGTTCTTC. It translates to CASSIDAGNNEQFF. The whole variable domain, filled in from reference TRBV19 and TRBJ2-1, reads DGGITQSPKYLFRKEGQNVTLSCEQNLNHDAMYWYRQDPGQGLRLIYYSQIVNDFQKGDIAEGYSVSREKKESFPLTVTSAQKNPTAFYLCASSIDAGNNEQFFGPGTRLTVL.

This chain's CDR3 is CASSWRGPNTEAFF. The CDR3 DNA follows: TGTGCCAGCAGCTGGAGGGGCCCGAACACTGAAGCTTTCTTT. The chain carries TRBV5-4 and TRBJ1-1, with D perhaps matching TRBD1 (5 bases). Germline V gene lookup returns CDR1 SGHNT and CDR2 YYREEE (reference sequence). V lost 3 bases and J lost 1, with 10 bases in between. CDR3 length: 14 amino acids.

The genes are TRBV12-3 or TRBV12-4 and TRBJ1-2; tentative D call: TRBD1 (6 bases). CDR3 length: 12 amino acids. Trimming took off 2 bases at V and 8 bases at J, with 9 bases between the two ends. The DNA for the CDR3 is TGTGCCAGCAGTTTAAGGGGGGAAGGCTACACCTTC. It encodes CASSLRGEGYTF.

The sample holds a few counts of this clonotype. V is TRBV12-3 or TRBV12-4 and J is TRBJ2-3; 9 bases fit TRBD1. The CDR3 is made up of 17 amino acids. The J segment lost 7 bases and the V segment lost 5 bases, leaving 16 bases of the junction unmatched. The CDR3, as DNA: TGTGCCAGCAGTCCAGGACAGGGGCTTGGTACAGCTCATACGCAGTATTTT. Protein product: CASSPGQGLGTAHTQYF.

Worth noting for this clonotype: This may come from a read error, since a much larger clone is one base off. The chain uses TRBV24-1 and TRBJ2-3, with D perhaps matching TRBD2 (6 bases). Germline values: CDR1 KGHDR, CDR2 SFDVKD. There are 16 residues in the CDR3. Trimming took 11 bases from V and 1 from J, leaving 21 bases between them. DNA for the CDR3: TGTGCCAGCCACAGTTTCCCCGGCGGGGGCACAGATACGCAGTATTTT. Translated, it gives CASHSFPGGGTDTQYF.

Only a few counts were recorded for this clonotype. The chain combines TRBV5-4 with TRBJ2-5; D is possibly TRBD2 (6 bases). The V end was cut by 4 bases, the J end by 5 bases, with 18 bases between. The germline V gene has CDR1 SGHNT and CDR2 YYREEE (reference sequence). The CDR3 has 15 amino acids. The chain's CDR3 is CASSRERTSGETQYF. The CDR3 DNA is TGTGCCAGCAGCCGGGAGCGGACCTCCGGGGAGACCCAGTACTTC. The whole variable domain, filled in from reference TRBV5-4 and TRBJ2-5, reads ETGVTQSPTHLIKTRGQQVTLRCSSQSGHNTVSWYQQALGQGPQFIFQYYREEENGRGNFPPRFSGLQFPNYSSELNVNALELDDSALYLCASSRERTSGETQYFGPGTRLLVL.

CDR3 residues: CASSRPGPNLYEQYF. The CDR3 DNA follows: TGTGCCAGCTCGAGACCGGGACCCAATCTCTACGAGCAGTACTTC. The chain has TRBV11-1 and TRBJ2-7; perhaps D is TRBD1 or TRBD2 (5 bases each). CDR1 and CDR2 (germline): SGHAT, FQDESV (reference sequence). CDR3 length equals 15 residues. V dropped 8 bases and J dropped 3 bases, with 20 bases sitting between them.

Concerning this clonotype: One base away lies a much larger clone, so this may be a sequencing read error. The chain is built from TRBV19 and TRBJ1-2, with D uncertain. Germline V gene lookup returns CDR1 LNHDA and CDR2 SQIVND (reference sequence). The CDR3 runs to 12 residues. V was clipped by 5 bases and J by 4 bases, with 8 bases between them. CDR3 bases: TGTGCCAGTAGTCTGGGGTGCTATGGCTACACCTTC. This encodes CASSLGCYGYTF.

About this clonotype: Relative to the germline gene, one junction end is altered; a read error may explain this. The chain employs TRBV4-2 and TRBJ2-2, with 7 bases aligning to TRBD1. The CDR3 is made up of 14 amino acids. In germline, CDR1 is LGHNA, CDR2 YNFKEQ. The CDR3, as DNA: TGCGCCAGCAGGGCGACAGGGCAAACCGGGGAGCTGTTTTTT. This sequence encodes CASRATGQTGELFF.

The gene calls are TRBV6-1 and TRBJ1-4; D call uncertain. In germline, CDR1 is MNHNS, CDR2 SASEGT. The CDR3 runs to 14 residues. V was pared by 7 bases and J by 7 bases, with 16 bases between. This CDR3 is CASTPLQASEKLFF. The CDR3 DNA reads TGTGCCAGCACCCCGCTCCAAGCCAGTGAAAAACTGTTTTTT.